This T cell receptor beta chain was retrieved from a study of cytomegalovirus exposure and HLA in healthy donors. Regarding the study as a whole: The majority of CMV-associated TCR beta chains were reported as apparently HLA-restricted in a later analysis. TCR beta chain V- and J-gene trimming was linked, in a later analysis, to a missense variant in DCLRE1C.

A remark on this clone: Its antigen is undetermined.

It was with 60 Vbeta and 13 Jbeta primers that the PCR ran. Sequencing was performed with immunoSEQ multiplex PCR; in TCRdb, only in-frame clones are kept and a portion is missing. This table has around 150,000 clones, 60% to 80% appearing once. The receptor comes from a man between 60 and 75 years old in good health and CMV-seronegative. The sample taken for sequencing was PBMCs.

DNA for the CDR3: TGTGCCAGCGGGGGGGCCGCACAAGAGACCCAGTACTTC. Its translation is CASGGAAQETQYF. The chain carries TRBV13 and TRBJ2-5; D possibly corresponds to TRBD2 (7 bases). The germline V and J ends were trimmed by 8 bases and 2 bases, with 12 bases remaining between them. CDR1 and CDR2 from the germline V gene are PRHDT and FYEKMQ (reference sequence). The CDR3 totals 13 residues.